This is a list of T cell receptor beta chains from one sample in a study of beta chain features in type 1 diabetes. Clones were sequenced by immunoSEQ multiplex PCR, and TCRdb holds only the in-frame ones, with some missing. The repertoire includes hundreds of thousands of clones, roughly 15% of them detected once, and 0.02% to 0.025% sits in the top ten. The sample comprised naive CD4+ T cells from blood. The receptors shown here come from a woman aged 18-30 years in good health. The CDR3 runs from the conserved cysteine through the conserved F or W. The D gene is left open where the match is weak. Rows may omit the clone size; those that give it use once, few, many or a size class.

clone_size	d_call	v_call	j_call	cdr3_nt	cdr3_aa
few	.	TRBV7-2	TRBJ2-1	TGTGCCAGCAGCTCACAGGGGCGGGGAGATGAGCAGTTCTTC	CASSSQGRGDEQFF
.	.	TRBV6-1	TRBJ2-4	TGTGCCAGCAAAGACATTGTCGCCAAAAACATTCAGTACTTC	CASKDIVAKNIQYF
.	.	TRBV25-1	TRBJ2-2	TGTGCCAGCAGAGGTTGGCTGAGGACCGGGGAGCTGTTTTTT	CASRGWLRTGELFF
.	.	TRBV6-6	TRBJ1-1	TGTGCCAGCAGTTACTCGTTACGCCTCACTGAAGCTTTCTTT	CASSYSLRLTEAFF
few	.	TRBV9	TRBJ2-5	TGTGCCAGCAGCGTAGGCGGCGGGCCCCCTCAAGAGACCCAGTACTTC	CASSVGGGPPQETQYF
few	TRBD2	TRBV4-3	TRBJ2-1	TGCGCCAGCAGCCAAGGCGGGAGGGCCGGCGGTGAGCAGTTCTTC	CASSQGGRAGGEQFF
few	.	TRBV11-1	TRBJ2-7	TGTGCCAGCAGCTTAAGCCAGGGACCCTACGAGCAGTACTTC	CASSLSQGPYEQYF
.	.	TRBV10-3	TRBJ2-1	TGTGCCATCAGTGAGTCGACTCGGCCTGAGCAGTTCTTC	CAISESTRPEQFF
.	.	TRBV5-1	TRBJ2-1	TGCGCCAGCAGCTACACGGGGGAGCAGTTCTTC	CASSYTGEQFF
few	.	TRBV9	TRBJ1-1	TGTGCCAGCAGCGTACAGACAGGGAACACTGAAGCTTTCTTT	CASSVQTGNTEAFF
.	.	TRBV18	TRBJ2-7	TGTGCCAGCTCACCATCGGTGGTGAGACGCGTGCAGTACTTC	CASSPSVVRRVQYF
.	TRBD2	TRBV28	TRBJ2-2	TGTGCCAGCAGTTTACGACTAGCGGTTACCGGGGAGCTGTTTTTT	CASSLRLAVTGELFF
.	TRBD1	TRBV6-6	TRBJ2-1	TGTGCCAGCAGACCCGACAGGGACAATGAGCAGTTCTTC	CASRPDRDNEQFF
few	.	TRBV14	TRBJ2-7	TGTGCCAGCAGCCAAGAATGGCCCGGCACCTACGAGCAGTACTTC	CASSQEWPGTYEQYF
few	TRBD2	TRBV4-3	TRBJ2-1	TGCGCCAGCAGCCAAGATCTCCCGGCTAGCGGGAGTCGTTATGAGCAGTTCTTC	CASSQDLPASGSRYEQFF
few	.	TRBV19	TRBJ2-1	TGTGCCAGTAGTCCGACCCGCGCCTACAATGAGCAGTTCTTC	CASSPTRAYNEQFF
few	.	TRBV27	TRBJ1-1	TGTGCCAGCAGTCGAAAGCACAGGGTTGGGTACACTGAAGCTTTCTTT	CASSRKHRVGYTEAFF
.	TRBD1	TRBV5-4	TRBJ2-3	TGTGCCAGCAGCTCCAAGACAGGGGGCACAGATACGCAGTATTTT	CASSSKTGGTDTQYF
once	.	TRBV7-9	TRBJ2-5	TGTGCCAGCAGCTTACCGGGTGCTGGGGCCCAGTACTTC	CASSLPGAGAQYF
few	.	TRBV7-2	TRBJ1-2	TGTGCCAGCAGCTTAGCAGATGGGGCCAGATGGGGCTACACCTTC	CASSLADGARWGYTF
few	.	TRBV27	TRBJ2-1	TGTGCCAGCAGTCTCAAACGGGACAAGCAGTTCTTC	CASSLKRDKQFF
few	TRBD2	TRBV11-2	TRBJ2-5	TGTGCCAGCAGCTTAGTGGCGGGAGGGCCACGAGAGACCCAGTACTTC	CASSLVAGGPRETQYF
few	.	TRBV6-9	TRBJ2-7	TGTGCCAGCAGCCACAGGGTCAGTTCCTACGAGCAGTACTTC	CASSHRVSSYEQYF
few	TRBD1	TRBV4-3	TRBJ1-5	TGCGCCAGCAGCCAAGACTGGACAGGGTTTCAGCCCCAGCATTTT	CASSQDWTGFQPQHF
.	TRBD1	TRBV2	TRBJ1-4	TGTGCCAGCAGTGTCAGGGGGGCAATTGAAAAACTGTTTTTT	CASSVRGAIEKLFF
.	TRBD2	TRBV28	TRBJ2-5	TGTGCCAGCAGTCCAGCGGGAGTGGGGGAGACCCAGTACTTC	CASSPAGVGETQYF
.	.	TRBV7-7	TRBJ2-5	TGTGCTAGCAGCTTAGGCGCTCTAGAGACCCAGTACTTC	CASSLGALETQYF
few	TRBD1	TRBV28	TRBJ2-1	TGTGCCAGCGGTGACAGGGGTGGCGAGCAGTTCTTC	CASGDRGGEQFF
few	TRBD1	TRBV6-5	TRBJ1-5	TGTGCCAGCAGTTTCACAGGGGACCTAGATCAGCCCCAGCATTTT	CASSFTGDLDQPQHF
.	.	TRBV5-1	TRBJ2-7	TGCGCCAGCAGCGAGGACAATACCTACGAGCAGTACTTC	CASSEDNTYEQYF
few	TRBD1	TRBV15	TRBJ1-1	TGTGCCACCAGCAGACTACAAGGACAGGGTTACCCTGAAGCTTTCTTT	CATSRLQGQGYPEAFF
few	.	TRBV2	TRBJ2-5	TGTGCCAGCAGAAGGACCGAGTGGGAGACCCAGTACTTC	CASRRTEWETQYF
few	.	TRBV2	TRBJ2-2	TGTGCCAGCAACCCGGAGACGGCGAACACCGGGGAGCTGTTTTTT	CASNPETANTGELFF
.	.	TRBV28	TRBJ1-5	TGTGCCAGCGACAGGACCTACTATAGCAATCAGCCCCAGCATTTT	CASDRTYYSNQPQHF
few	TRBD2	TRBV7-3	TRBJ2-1	TGTGCCAGCAGCTTGGGGCCTAGCGGGAATCAAAATGAGCAGTTCTTC	CASSLGPSGNQNEQFF
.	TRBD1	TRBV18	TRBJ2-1	TGTGCCAGCTCACCATTCGGGACAGGGGACAATGAGCAGTTCTTC	CASSPFGTGDNEQFF
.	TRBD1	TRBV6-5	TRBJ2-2	TGTGCCAGCAGTTACGACAGGGTTTCGAACACCGGGGAGCTGTTTTTT	CASSYDRVSNTGELFF
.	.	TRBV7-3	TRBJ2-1	TGTGCCAGCAGCTTAGGGAGGCGTAGGGAATACAATGAGCAGTTCTTC	CASSLGRRREYNEQFF
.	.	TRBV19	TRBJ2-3	TGTGCCAGTCGCCGGGACCCTCGAACAGATACGCAGTATTTT	CASRRDPRTDTQYF
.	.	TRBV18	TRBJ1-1	TGTGCCAGCTCACCAACCGGGGGGGACACTGAAGCTTTCTTT	CASSPTGGDTEAFF
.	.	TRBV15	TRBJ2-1	TGTGCCACCAGACGGAGCTCCTACAATGAGCAGTTCTTC	CATRRSSYNEQFF
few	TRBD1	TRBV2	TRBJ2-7	TGTGCCAGCAGTGCGGACAGGGTGGTACGTTTCGAGCAGTACTTC	CASSADRVVRFEQYF
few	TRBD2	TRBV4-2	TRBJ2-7	TGTGCCAGCAGTCCCGGACTAGCGGGACTCGGTAATACCTACGAGCAGTACTTC	CASSPGLAGLGNTYEQYF
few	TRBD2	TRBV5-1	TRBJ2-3	TGCGCCAGCACCCGGGGGGTTAGTACAGATACGCAGTATTTT	CASTRGVSTDTQYF
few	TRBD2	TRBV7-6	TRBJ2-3	TGTGCCAGCAGCTTAGGAGCGGGAGGGATAATCACAGATACGCAGTATTTT	CASSLGAGGIITDTQYF
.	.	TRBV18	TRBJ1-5	TGTGCCAGCTCACCGGTCTTAGGTCAGCCCCAGCATTTT	CASSPVLGQPQHF
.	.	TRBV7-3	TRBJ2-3	TGTGCCAGCAGCCTAGGTGGGGATTCCACAGATACGCAGTATTTT	CASSLGGDSTDTQYF
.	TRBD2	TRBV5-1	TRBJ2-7	TGCGCCAGCAGCTTCGGGACTACCCCCTACGAGCAGTACTTC	CASSFGTTPYEQYF
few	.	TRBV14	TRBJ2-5	TGTGCCAGCAGCCAAGATTGGTCGAAGGTTGGAGAGACCCAGTACTTC	CASSQDWSKVGETQYF
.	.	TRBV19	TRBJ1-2	TGTGCCAGTAGAAAGGGTGGCTACACCTTC	CASRKGGYTF
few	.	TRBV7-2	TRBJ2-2	TGTGCCAGCAGCTCACCCCGGGGAGGGGGCCCCGGGGAGCTGTTTTTT	CASSSPRGGGPGELFF
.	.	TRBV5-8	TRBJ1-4	TGTGCCAGCAGCTTGACGGCCGAACTGTTTTTT	CASSLTAELFF
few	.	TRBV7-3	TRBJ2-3	TGTGCCAGCAGCCTAAATGGCAGGGGACCAGATACGCAGTATTTT	CASSLNGRGPDTQYF
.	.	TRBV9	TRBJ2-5	TGTGCCAGCAGCCTTCACAGGGAGACCCAGTACTTC	CASSLHRETQYF
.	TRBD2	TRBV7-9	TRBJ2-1	TGTGCCAGCAGCTTAGTAGTGGAGACTAGCGGGACCTACAATGAGCAGTTCTTC	CASSLVVETSGTYNEQFF